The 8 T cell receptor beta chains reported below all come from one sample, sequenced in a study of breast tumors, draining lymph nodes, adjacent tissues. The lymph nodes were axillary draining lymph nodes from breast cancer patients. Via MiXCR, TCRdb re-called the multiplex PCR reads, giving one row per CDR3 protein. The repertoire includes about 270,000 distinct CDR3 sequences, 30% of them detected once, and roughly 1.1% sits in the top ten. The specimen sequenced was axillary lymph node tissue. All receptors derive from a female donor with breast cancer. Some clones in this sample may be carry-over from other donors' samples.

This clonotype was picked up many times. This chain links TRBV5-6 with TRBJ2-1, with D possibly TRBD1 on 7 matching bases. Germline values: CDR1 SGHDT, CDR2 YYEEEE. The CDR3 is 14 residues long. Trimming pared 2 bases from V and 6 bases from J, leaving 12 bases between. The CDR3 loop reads CASSFRRGANEQFF. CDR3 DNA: TGTGCCAGCAGCTTTCGCAGGGGGGCCAATGAGCAGTTCTTC.

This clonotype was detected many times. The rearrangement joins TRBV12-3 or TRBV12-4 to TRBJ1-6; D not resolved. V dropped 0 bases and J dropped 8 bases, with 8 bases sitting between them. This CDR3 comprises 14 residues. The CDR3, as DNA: TGTGCCAGCAGTTTAGCGGCTGGGGATTCACCCCTCCACTTT. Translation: CASSLAAGDSPLHF.

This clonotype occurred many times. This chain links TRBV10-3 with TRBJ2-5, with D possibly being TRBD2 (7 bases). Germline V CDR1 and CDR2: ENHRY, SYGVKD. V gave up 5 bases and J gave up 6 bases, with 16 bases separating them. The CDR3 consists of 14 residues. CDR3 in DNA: TGTGCCATCAGTAGGGGGGAGGGCACCCAGACCCAGTACTTC. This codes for CAISRGEGTQTQYF.

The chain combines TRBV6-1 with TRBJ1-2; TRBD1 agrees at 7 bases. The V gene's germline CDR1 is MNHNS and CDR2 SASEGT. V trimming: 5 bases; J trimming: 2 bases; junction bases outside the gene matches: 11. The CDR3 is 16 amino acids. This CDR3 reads CASSHPPGQSNYGYTF. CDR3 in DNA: TGTGCCAGCAGTCACCCGCCGGGACAGTCGAACTATGGCTACACCTTC.

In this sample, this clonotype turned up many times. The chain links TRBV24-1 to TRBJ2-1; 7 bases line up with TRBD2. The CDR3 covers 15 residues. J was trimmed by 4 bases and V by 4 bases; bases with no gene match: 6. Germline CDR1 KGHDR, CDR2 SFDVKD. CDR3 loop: CATSDRRGTYNEQFF. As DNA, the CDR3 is TGTGCCACCAGTGACCGGCGGGGGACTTACAATGAGCAGTTCTTC.

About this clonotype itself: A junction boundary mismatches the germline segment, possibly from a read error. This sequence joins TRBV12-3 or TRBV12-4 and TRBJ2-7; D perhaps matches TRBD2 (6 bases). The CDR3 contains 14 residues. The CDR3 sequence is CASGLAGGGYEQYF. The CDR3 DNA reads TGTGCCAGCGGTTTAGCAGGAGGAGGGTACGAGCAGTACTTC.

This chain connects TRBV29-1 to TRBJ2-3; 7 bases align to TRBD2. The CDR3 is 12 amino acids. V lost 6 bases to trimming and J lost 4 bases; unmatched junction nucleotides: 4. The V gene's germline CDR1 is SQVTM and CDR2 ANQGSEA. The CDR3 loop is CSVDLAADTQYF. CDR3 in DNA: TGCAGCGTGGATCTAGCGGCAGATACGCAGTATTTT.

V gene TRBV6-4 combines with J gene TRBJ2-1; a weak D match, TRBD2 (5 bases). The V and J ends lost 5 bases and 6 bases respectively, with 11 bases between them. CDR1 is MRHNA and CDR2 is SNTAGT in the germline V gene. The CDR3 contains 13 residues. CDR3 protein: CASSFLASNEQFF. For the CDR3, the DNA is TGTGCCAGCAGTTTCCTAGCCAGCAATGAGCAGTTCTTC.